This TCR beta chain comes out of a study of identical twins. TCRdb reprocessed the 5' RACE reads via MiXCR and lists one record per CDR3 protein. The sample consists of under 800,000 distinct CDR3 sequences, approximately 22% of them appearing once. Germline values: CDR1 SGHVS, CDR2 FQNEAQ. After removal of 0 bases from V and 0 bases from J, the junction contained 5 bases not matched to a gene. The CDR3 consists of 17 residues. These same records also appear under a second study, on T cells expressing NK-cell markers. That paper adds: The TCR beta repertoires originated in sorted CD3+CD56+NKG2C+, CD3+CD56+NKG2C- and CD3+CD56-NKG2C+ T cells. HCMV serostatus: most of the eight sequenced donors positive, one negative. The CD3+CD56-NKG2C+ fraction was also led by these clonotypes in a few donors.

This receptor was taken from a woman in her late teens or twenties in good health. The sequenced material came from PBMCs. This chain links TRBV7-8 with TRBJ2-3; the match to TRBD2 covers 8 bases. The CDR3 reads CASSLARASGSTDTQYF. CDR3 nucleotides: TGTGCCAGCAGCTTAGCTCGGGCTAGCGGGAGCACAGATACGCAGTATTTT.